A selection of T cell receptor beta chains follows, all from one sample in a study of blood T cell repertoires in COVID-19. Using immunoSEQ multiplex PCR, the repertoire was profiled, and TCRdb retains in-frame clones only, with some absent. Of around 110,000 clones in the sample, 75% to 95% were seen once. The sequenced material came from peripheral blood. The receptors stem from a human donor with active COVID-19. The donor label of this sample is uncertain. Each CDR3 is given with its conserved first and last residue. A D gene is named only where the DNA matches it firmly. Clone sizes are given selectively: once, few, many, or a class where the clone is expanded.

-,-,TRBV5-6,TRBJ1-1,CASIKAGGMNTEAFF,TGTGCCAGCATCAAAGCGGGAGGTATGAACACTGAAGCTTTCTTT
TRBD1,-,TRBV6-2/TRBV6-3,TRBJ2-2,CASSPSGTGATGELFF,TGTGCCAGCAGTCCCAGCGGGACAGGGGCGACCGGGGAGCTGTTTTTT
TRBD1,once,TRBV6-5,TRBJ1-4,CASNRGGGTNEKLFF,TGTGCCAGCAACAGGGGTGGAGGGACTAATGAAAAACTGTTTTTT
-,-,TRBV5-8,TRBJ2-7,CASSLYGEQYF,TGTGCCAGCAGCTTGTACGGGGAGCAGTACTTC
-,-,TRBV18,TRBJ1-1,CASSPRGRTEAFF,TGTGCCAGCTCACCGAGAGGGAGAACTGAAGCTTTCTTT
TRBD1,-,TRBV11-3,TRBJ2-1,CASSSTGVTYNEQFF,TGTGCCAGCAGCTCCACAGGGGTAACCTACAATGAGCAGTTCTTC
-,-,TRBV25-1,TRBJ2-2,CASGRTVVAGELFF,TGTGCCAGCGGGAGGACGGTGGTGGCCGGGGAGCTGTTTTTT
TRBD2,-,TRBV4-1,TRBJ2-7,CASSQRWGGEQYF,TGCGCCAGCAGCCAAAGATGGGGGGGCGAGCAGTACTTC
-,-,TRBV28,TRBJ2-7,CASSSPGHFRDEQYF,TGTGCCAGCAGTTCCCCCGGACATTTTCGGGACGAGCAGTACTTC
TRBD1,-,TRBV28,TRBJ1-2,CASSLKPFRWTGGNYGYTF,TGTGCCAGCAGTTTAAAACCCTTTCGCTGGACAGGGGGCAACTATGGCTACACCTTC
-,-,TRBV15,TRBJ2-5,CATSPKDWGVGETQYF,TGTGCCACCAGCCCAAAGGACTGGGGGGTTGGAGAGACCCAGTACTTC
TRBD1,-,TRBV2,TRBJ1-1,CASQGGRLNTEAFF,TGTGCCAGCCAGGGGGGCAGGTTGAACACTGAAGCTTTCTTT
-,-,TRBV10-3,TRBJ1-1,CAISESMGLNTEAFF,TGTGCCATCAGTGAGTCTATGGGCTTGAACACTGAAGCTTTCTTT
-,-,TRBV28,TRBJ1-6,CASRLHGSSYNSPLHF,TGTGCCAGCAGGCTTCACGGGAGCTCCTATAATTCACCCCTCCACTTT
TRBD1,-,TRBV29-1,TRBJ2-5,CSVGQGRSGTQYF,TGCAGCGTCGGACAGGGGCGGAGCGGGACCCAGTACTTC
-,once,TRBV11-2,TRBJ1-2,CASTDPRGGVGYTF,TGTGCCAGCACCGACCCGCGGGGGGGAGTGGGCTACACCTTC
TRBD1,-,TRBV5-6,TRBJ2-1,CASSLARDSSYNEQFF,TGTGCCAGCAGCTTGGCACGGGACAGCTCCTACAATGAGCAGTTCTTC
-,once,TRBV5-1,TRBJ2-3,CASSIRQEADTQYF,TGCGCCAGCAGCATAAGACAGGAAGCAGATACGCAGTATTTT
TRBD2,-,TRBV15,TRBJ2-3,CATLAGEEDTQYF,TGTGCCACCTTAGCGGGGGAGGAAGATACGCAGTATTTT
-,-,TRBV28,TRBJ1-5,CASSLFGGGGNQPQHF,TGTGCCAGCAGTTTATTCGGGGGAGGAGGCAATCAGCCCCAGCATTTT
-,-,TRBV5-1,TRBJ1-4,CASSSDSSSLNEKLFF,TGCGCCAGCAGCTCGGACAGTTCCTCTCTTAATGAAAAACTGTTTTTT
-,-,TRBV27,TRBJ2-7,CASTSHRQGDEQYF,TGTGCCAGCACCTCCCATCGGCAGGGCGACGAGCAGTACTTC
-,-,TRBV4-1,TRBJ2-1,CASSHGGGIEQFF,TGCGCCAGCAGCCACGGAGGAGGGATTGAGCAGTTCTTC
-,-,TRBV11-2,TRBJ1-2,CASSPSPGAHGYTF,TGTGCCAGCAGCCCATCGCCAGGGGCACATGGCTACACCTTC
-,-,TRBV18,TRBJ2-7,CASSPGLNEEQYF,TGTGCCAGCTCACCCGGTCTCAACGAAGAGCAGTACTTC
-,-,TRBV7-2,TRBJ1-5,CASSVDRPNQPQHF,TGTGCCAGCAGCGTCGACAGGCCCAATCAGCCCCAGCATTTT
-,-,TRBV29-1,TRBJ1-2,CSVKAQGLGGYTF,TGCAGCGTCAAAGCTCAGGGGTTGGGAGGCTACACCTTC
-,-,TRBV6-2/TRBV6-3,TRBJ2-3,CASSYSGIGGASADTQYF,TGTGCCAGCAGTTACTCCGGGATAGGGGGGGCGAGTGCGGATACGCAGTATTTT
-,once,TRBV30,TRBJ1-1,CAWSVGMGLLAFF,TGTGCCTGGAGTGTGGGGATGGGGCTCTTGGCTTTCTTT
TRBD2,-,TRBV4-1,TRBJ2-3,CASSQETSGGAVPDTQYF,TGCGCCAGCAGCCAAGAGACTAGCGGGGGGGCCGTCCCAGATACGCAGTATTTT
-,once,TRBV4-1,TRBJ1-5,CASSLAPHQPQHF,TGCGCCAGCAGCCTGGCCCCTCATCAGCCCCAGCATTTT
TRBD2,once,TRBV7-3,TRBJ2-2,CASSPRLAGGFGSGELFF,TGTGCCAGCAGCCCCAGACTAGCGGGGGGCTTCGGGTCCGGGGAGCTGTTTTTT
TRBD1,-,TRBV9,TRBJ1-2,CASTRWDSNYGYTF,TGTGCCAGCACACGATGGGACAGCAACTATGGCTACACCTTC
TRBD1,-,TRBV5-4,TRBJ2-5,CASSVRGRETQYF,TGTGCCAGCAGCGTCAGGGGGCGAGAGACCCAGTACTTC
-,-,TRBV27,TRBJ1-1,CASRPGGTMSEAFF,TGTGCCAGCCGGCCGGGAGGTACGATGTCTGAAGCTTTCTTT
-,-,TRBV28,TRBJ2-3,CASSPLHTFAGDTQYF,TGTGCCAGCAGTCCCCTTCACACATTCGCTGGAGATACGCAGTATTTT
-,-,TRBV4-3,TRBJ1-4,CASSPGFGRESEKLFF,TGCGCCAGCAGCCCCGGGTTTGGGCGGGAGAGTGAAAAACTGTTTTTT
TRBD2,few,TRBV12-5,TRBJ2-2,CASGLALAGTNTGELFF,TGTGCTAGTGGTTTGGCACTAGCGGGGACAAACACCGGGGAGCTGTTTTTT
-,-,TRBV3-1/TRBV3-2,TRBJ1-1,CASSQGGAGPEAFF,TGTGCCAGCAGCCAGGGGGGTGCAGGGCCTGAAGCTTTCTTT
TRBD1,few,TRBV19,TRBJ2-7,CASRGTGRSYEQYF,TGTGCCAGTAGAGGGACAGGGCGGTCGTACGAGCAGTACTTC
-,-,TRBV10-3,TRBJ2-5,CAISELEGETQYF,TGTGCCATCAGTGAACTGGAGGGAGAGACCCAGTACTTC
-,-,TRBV10-3,TRBJ2-7,CAISPRVAAEQYF,TGTGCCATCAGCCCTCGGGTAGCAGCCGAGCAGTACTTC
-,-,TRBV7-8,TRBJ1-5,CASSLGFLRPQHF,TGTGCCAGCAGCTTAGGTTTTTTGCGGCCCCAGCATTTT
-,-,TRBV5-1,TRBJ2-4,CASSLDAGQKNIQYF,TGCGCCAGCAGCTTGGACGCTGGACAGAAAAACATTCAGTACTTC
-,-,TRBV12-3/TRBV12-4,TRBJ1-2,CASRLDSWGGYTF,TGTGCCAGCAGGCTGGACAGCTGGGGAGGCTACACCTTC
TRBD1,-,TRBV5-1,TRBJ2-1,CASSYGRTGGNEQFF,TGCGCCAGCAGCTATGGCAGGACAGGGGGCAATGAGCAGTTCTTC
TRBD2,-,TRBV10-3,TRBJ2-3,CAISDYAGTSGGTDTQYF,TGTGCCATCAGTGATTATGCCGGGACTAGCGGGGGCACAGATACGCAGTATTTT
-,-,TRBV28,TRBJ2-2,CASSSIRQMFANTGELFF,TGTGCCAGCAGTTCTATCAGACAGATGTTCGCGAACACCGGGGAGCTGTTTTTT
-,-,TRBV4-1,TRBJ2-1,CASSQVRGGSFSYNEQFF,TGCGCCAGCAGCCAAGTGAGGGGGGGCAGCTTCTCCTACAATGAGCAGTTCTTC
TRBD1,once,TRBV19,TRBJ1-6,CASSVPGQGGSPLHF,TGTGCCAGTAGTGTACCGGGACAGGGTGGTTCACCCCTCCACTTT
TRBD1,-,TRBV5-1,TRBJ1-6,CASSKDRDRYSPLHF,TGCGCCAGCAGCAAGGACAGGGATCGGTATTCACCCCTCCACTTT
-,-,TRBV10-3,TRBJ2-7,CAIEGQGTYEQYF,TGTGCCATCGAGGGTCAGGGGACATACGAGCAGTACTTC
-,-,TRBV15,TRBJ2-7,CATSRLGGRYEQYF,TGTGCCACCAGCAGACTGGGGGGGCGGTACGAGCAGTACTTC
TRBD1,few,TRBV6-4,TRBJ2-2,CASSPGQGDTGELFF,TGTGCCAGCAGCCCGGGACAGGGTGACACCGGGGAGCTGTTTTTT
-,-,TRBV27,TRBJ2-2,CASSLRGGTGELFF,TGTGCCAGCAGTTTAAGGGGAGGAACCGGGGAGCTGTTTTTT